Below, 22 T cell receptor beta chains from the same sample are listed, as sequenced in a study of human T cells and chemical hapten exposure. TCRdb reanalysed the RACE reads using MiXCR and keeps one entry per CDR3 protein. The sample has approximately 79,000 distinct CDR3 sequences, over 8.5% seen once. Stated time point: healthy volunteer bleed at 6 weeks. Someone pulled total RNA out of unfractionated whole blood. Specimen: whole blood. All receptors come from a male donor in good health. Some clones in this sample may be carry-over from other donors' samples.

This clonotype was observed a few times. V gene TRBV20-1 combines with J gene TRBJ2-7; 8 positions agree with TRBD1. From germline, CDR1 is DFQATT and CDR2 SNEGSKA (reference sequence). The length of the CDR3 is 11 residues. With V trimmed by 6 bases and J by 6 bases, 4 bases remained unmatched. CDR3 nucleotides: TGCAGTGCAGACAGGGGTTCCGAGCAGTACTTC. It encodes CSADRGSEQYF.

This clonotype was observed a few times. V gene TRBV20-1 combines with J gene TRBJ2-5; D is ambiguous. The ends were cut back, 3 bases at V and 1 base at J, with 9 bases in the middle. The CDR3 is made up of 13 amino acids. Per germline, CDR1 DFQATT and CDR2 SNEGSKA (reference sequence). The CDR3 loop reads CSASRPPQETQYF. In DNA form, the CDR3 reads TGCAGTGCTAGTAGACCCCCCCAAGAGACCCAGTACTTC.

At least ten counts were recorded for this clonotype. The rearrangement links TRBV6-2 or TRBV6-3 to TRBJ1-5; tentative D call: TRBD1 (6 bases). CDR3 size: 14 residues. V was cut by 7 bases and J by 4 bases, with 14 bases left in between. Germline CDR1 reads MNHEY; CDR2 reads SVGEGT. The CDR3: CASISGQTNQPQHF. In DNA, the CDR3 is TGTGCCAGCATTTCAGGACAGACTAATCAGCCCCAGCATTTT.

The V call is TRBV6-2 or TRBV6-3, the J call TRBJ2-3, with 10 bases fitting TRBD1. The CDR3 runs 16 residues. V shed 1 base, J shed 3 bases, and the junction held 4 bases outside the gene matches. Germline loops: CDR1 MNHEY, CDR2 SVGEGT. CDR3 coding DNA: TGTGCCAGCAGTTACTACCGGGACAGGGGTACAGATACGCAGTATTTT. It codes for CASSYYRDRGTDTQYF.

This clonotype was recorded a few times. This sequence joins TRBV14 and TRBJ2-7; 8 bases are a match to TRBD2. Germline CDR1 SGHDN, CDR2 FVKESK. Trimming removed 2 bases from V and 6 bases from J; junction bases left unmatched: 6. CDR3 length equals 14 residues. CDR3 nucleotide sequence: TGTGCCAGCAGCCAATGGCGACTAGCGACCGAGCAGTACTTC. This translates into CASSQWRLATEQYF.

With respect to this clonotype: The junction departs from germline at one end; a sequencing error may be responsible. J is TRBJ1-3 and V is TRBV20-1; D not certain. Germline CDR1 reads DFQATT; CDR2 reads SNEGSKA (reference sequence). The CDR3 runs 15 residues. The CDR3 nucleotides are TGCAGTGCTAGAGATTTTTTAGACTCTGGAGACACCATATATTTT. Amino acids: CSARDFLDSGDTIYF.

This chain links TRBV29-1 with TRBJ2-3, with D unresolved. This CDR3 is 16 amino acids long. Germline loops: CDR1 SQVTM, CDR2 ANQGSEA. Trimming removed 0 bases from V and 0 bases from J, with 13 bases in between. In nucleotides, the CDR3 is TGCAGCGTTGAAGACGCGACTGGAAGTAGCACAGATACGCAGTATTTT. Translation: CSVEDATGSSTDTQYF.

The rearrangement joins TRBV20-1 to TRBJ2-3; D remains ambiguous. Trimming left V 3 bases short and J 7 bases short, with 26 bases between. Germline V gene data show CDR1 as DFQATT and CDR2 as SNEGSKA (reference sequence). This CDR3 comprises 17 residues. The DNA of the CDR3 is TGCAGTGCTAGCGCTCCCGCGAGAGAGAAACCCATTTATACGCAGTATTTT. Its translation: CSASAPAREKPIYTQYF.

This clonotype was detected only a few times. The chain is built from TRBV12-3 or TRBV12-4 and TRBJ2-1; tentative D call: TRBD1 (6 bases). This CDR3 contains 14 residues. Trimming removed 6 bases at V and 1 base at J, with 10 bases between. This chain's CDR3 is CASSLGGSYNEQFF. CDR3 bases: TGTGCCAGCAGCCTAGGGGGTTCCTACAATGAGCAGTTCTTC.

This chain connects TRBV29-1 to TRBJ1-1, with D hard to call. Per the germline V gene, CDR1 is SQVTM and CDR2 is ANQGSEA. The CDR3 sequence is 13 residues long. V lost 1 base and J lost 2, with 8 bases in between. Here the CDR3 DNA reads TGCAGCGTTGAAGGCAAGTACAACACTGAAGCTTTCTTT. As protein: CSVEGKYNTEAFF.

This clonotype has a handful of counts. This rearrangement joins TRBV9 to TRBJ2-7, with D perhaps matching TRBD2 (5 bases). Germline loops: CDR1 SGDLS, CDR2 YYNGEE. The CDR3 is 14 residues long. Between the trimmed V and J ends, which lost 4 bases and 0 bases, there was a span of 11 bases. The CDR3, as DNA: TGTGCCAGCAGCCGGGCGGGTAGCTCCTACGAGCAGTACTTC. As protein: CASSRAGSSYEQYF.

The chain combines TRBV20-1 with TRBJ2-3, with D perhaps TRBD1 (5 bases). V lost 3 bases and J lost 2, with 15 bases in between. Germline V gene data show CDR1 as DFQATT and CDR2 as SNEGSKA (reference sequence). This CDR3 region has 15 residues. Here the CDR3 reads CSASRSAGNTDTQYF. The DNA for the CDR3 is TGCAGTGCTAGTCGGTCTGCAGGGAACACAGATACGCAGTATTTT.

This clonotype has at least ten counts. V gene TRBV12-3 or TRBV12-4 combines with J gene TRBJ2-1, with D possibly being TRBD1 or TRBD2 (5 bases each). V lost 6 bases and J 9 bases, leaving 21 bases between the germline ends. The CDR3 sequence is 15 residues long. CDR3 sequence reads: CASSPQWVGTGEQFF. The CDR3 nucleotides read TGTGCCAGCAGCCCCCAGTGGGTCGGGACCGGTGAGCAGTTCTTC.

The CDR3 loop is CSVEQGPNTEAFF. The CDR3, as DNA: TGCAGCGTTGAACAGGGGCCGAACACTGAAGCTTTCTTT. This chain uses TRBV29-1 with TRBJ1-1, with D possibly matching TRBD1 (6 bases). Looked up from germline, CDR1 is SQVTM and CDR2 is ANQGSEA. Trimming cost V 2 bases and J 1 base, with 8 bases left between them. CDR3 length: 13 residues.

The chain carries TRBV5-1 and TRBJ2-3, with 11 bases fitting TRBD2. Trimming at V came to 0 bases and at J to 0 bases, leaving 3 bases not matched to a gene. This CDR3 is built from 17 residues. The germline gives CDR1 SGHRS, CDR2 YFSETQ. In DNA, the CDR3 is TGCGCCAGCAGCTTGGAGGGGACTAGCGGCAGCACAGATACGCAGTATTTT. As protein: CASSLEGTSGSTDTQYF.

The rearrangement joins TRBV11-3 to TRBJ2-1; 9 bases map to TRBD2. This CDR3 region has 17 residues. V trimming: 2 bases; J trimming: 4 bases; junction bases outside the gene matches: 9. The germline V gene has CDR1 SGHNT and CDR2 YENEEA. The CDR3 sequence: CASSLHRSLAGYNEQFF. The CDR3 DNA is TGTGCCAGCAGCTTACATAGGTCGCTAGCGGGGTACAATGAGCAGTTCTTC.

This clonotype has ten or more counts. The genes are TRBV7-9 and TRBJ1-2; D is unclear. The V gene's germline CDR1 is SEHNR and CDR2 FQNEAQ (reference sequence). This CDR3 comprises 15 residues. V was clipped by 2 bases and J by 3 bases, with 13 bases between them. The CDR3 sequence: CASSLSGRLDYGYTF. CDR3 nucleotides: TGTGCCAGCAGCTTAAGCGGGAGGTTAGACTATGGCTACACCTTC. Based on the CDR3 plus reference TRBV7-9 and TRBJ1-2, the full variable domain is DTGVSQNPRHKITKRGQNVTFRCDPISEHNRLYWYRQTLGQGPEFLTYFQNEAQLEKSRLLSDRFSAERPKGSFSTLEIQRTEQGDSAMYLCASSLSGRLDYGYTFGSGTRLTVV.

The chain is built from TRBV27 and TRBJ1-1, with D uncertain. The length of the CDR3 is 13 residues. The germline gives CDR1 MNHEY, CDR2 SMNVEV (reference sequence). V was pared by 2 bases and J by 5 bases, with 9 bases between. The CDR3 nucleotides are TGTGCCAGCAGTTTAGACGGTTCAACTGAAGCTTTCTTT. Protein product: CASSLDGSTEAFF.

This clonotype was counted many times. The chain recombines TRBV20-1 with TRBJ1-3; no clear D. V was clipped by 3 bases and J by 1 base, with 7 bases between them. CDR1 DFQATT and CDR2 SNEGSKA come from the germline V gene (reference sequence). CDR3 length equals 13 residues. CDR3 sequence reads: CSARRGSGNTIYF. DNA of the CDR3: TGCAGTGCTAGGAGAGGTTCTGGAAACACCATATATTTT.

V is TRBV2 and J is TRBJ2-3, with D tentatively TRBD2 (6 bases). Trimming stripped 9 bases from V and 2 bases from J, with 15 bases between. CDR1 is SNHLY and CDR2 is FYNNEI in the germline V gene. The CDR3 extends over 14 amino acids. The CDR3 loop is CARASERSTDTQYF. CDR3 DNA sequence: TGTGCCAGGGCTAGCGAGAGGTCCACAGATACGCAGTATTTT.

The chain has TRBV19 and TRBJ1-6, with unresolved D. The CDR3 is made up of 14 amino acids. The germline gives CDR1 LNHDA, CDR2 SQIVND (reference sequence). With 4 bases removed from V and 7 bases from J, the gap between germline ends came to 11 bases. This chain's CDR3 is CASSTSGENSPLHF. The CDR3 bases are TGTGCCAGTAGTACCTCCGGGGAAAATTCACCCCTCCACTTT.

This clonotype has just a few counts. This chain links TRBV7-9 with TRBJ2-7; 9 bases map to TRBD1. Germline V gene data show CDR1 as SEHNR and CDR2 as FQNEAQ (reference sequence). V dropped 5 bases and J dropped 3; count of bases not matched to a gene: 8. The CDR3 length is 15 residues. The CDR3 here is CASSASGTGNYEQYF. The CDR3, as DNA: TGTGCCAGCAGCGCATCCGGGACAGGGAACTACGAGCAGTACTTC.